Listed below are T cell receptor beta chains from one sample, sequenced in a study of cytomegalovirus exposure and HLA in healthy donors. The data were produced by immunoSEQ multiplex PCR, yet TCRdb's version contains in-frame clones alone and is incomplete. Of approximately 85,000 clones in the sample, around 62% are singletons; the top ten hold around 5.5%. Sequences were obtained from PBMCs. The receptors shown here come from a woman younger than 45 in good health and CMV-seropositive. CDR3s include the opening cysteine and the closing phenylalanine or tryptophan. D genes are given only for firm matches. Only some rows state a clone size, as once, few, many or a class for expanded clones.

v_gene	abundance	j_gene	d_gene	CDR3aa	CDR3nt
TRBV7-6	-	TRBJ2-7	TRBD1	CASSPSQGANEQYF	TGTGCCAGCAGCCCCTCACAGGGGGCCAACGAGCAGTACTTC
TRBV5-6	-	TRBJ2-1	-	CASTGHTSYNEQFF	TGTGCCAGCACTGGACATACCTCCTACAATGAGCAGTTCTTC
TRBV9	-	TRBJ2-7	TRBD2	CASSAGLAETYEQYF	TGTGCCAGCAGCGCGGGACTAGCAGAAACCTACGAGCAGTACTTC
TRBV6-6	-	TRBJ2-7	TRBD2	CASSVAGGTYEQYF	TGTGCCAGCAGTGTAGCGGGGGGAACCTACGAGCAGTACTTC
TRBV4-1	-	TRBJ2-2	TRBD2	CASSQDSRASGRTGELFF	TGCGCCAGCAGCCAAGATTCCCGGGCTAGCGGCCGCACCGGGGAGCTGTTTTTT
TRBV29-1	-	TRBJ2-7	-	CSVMSDTSYEQYF	TGCAGCGTTATGTCGGACACATCCTACGAGCAGTACTTC
TRBV5-5	-	TRBJ1-6	-	CASSSTAFTTNSPLHF	TGTGCCAGCAGCTCGACAGCCTTTACGACTAATTCACCCCTCCACTTT
TRBV5-1	-	TRBJ1-2	TRBD1	CASSLGAPGQGRGYTF	TGCGCCAGCAGCTTGGGGGCACCGGGACAGGGCCGGGGCTACACCTTC
TRBV4-2	-	TRBJ1-4	TRBD1	CASSPGTGWEKLFF	TGTGCCAGCAGCCCCGGGACAGGGTGGGAAAAACTGTTTTTT
TRBV19	-	TRBJ1-2	TRBD1	CASSSDRGPYYGYTF	TGTGCCAGTAGCTCGGACAGGGGCCCATACTATGGCTACACCTTC
TRBV7-9	-	TRBJ1-1	-	CATGLMNTEAFF	TGTGCCACAGGACTGATGAACACTGAAGCTTTCTTT
TRBV2	-	TRBJ2-1	-	CASSPLLGGEYNEQFF	TGTGCCAGCAGTCCCCTTTTAGGGGGGGAGTACAATGAGCAGTTCTTC
TRBV4-2	many	TRBJ1-4	TRBD1	CASSQDWGQANEKLFF	TGTGCCAGCAGCCAGGATTGGGGACAGGCAAATGAAAAACTGTTTTTT
TRBV7-9	-	TRBJ2-5	-	CASNSAGQETQYF	TGTGCCAGCAACTCTGCGGGCCAAGAGACCCAGTACTTC
TRBV7-6	-	TRBJ1-2	TRBD1	CASSFAGQGATYGYPF	TGTGCCAGCAGCTTCGCAGGACAGGGGGCGACTTATGGCTACCCCTTC
TRBV7-2	-	TRBJ2-5	-	CASSLYRGSETQYF	TGTGCCAGCAGCTTATATCGGGGGTCGGAGACCCAGTACTTC
TRBV29-1	-	TRBJ1-5	TRBD1	CSVLAGTGTYSNQPQHF	TGCAGCGTTCTCGCCGGGACAGGGACATATAGCAATCAGCCCCAGCATTTT
TRBV6-6	-	TRBJ1-5	-	CASRKLGFSNQPQHF	TGTGCCAGCAGGAAACTAGGGTTTAGCAATCAGCCCCAGCATTTT
TRBV19	-	TRBJ2-1	TRBD1	CASSSGQGTSAEQFF	TGTGCCAGTAGTTCGGGACAGGGGACCTCCGCTGAGCAGTTCTTC
TRBV27	once	TRBJ1-5	-	CASSLSPGVNQPQHF	TGTGCCAGCAGTTTATCCCCAGGGGTAAATCAGCCCCAGCATTTT
TRBV7-6	-	TRBJ1-2	-	CASSLARGRPIGEGYTF	TGTGCCAGCAGCTTAGCGCGTGGGCGCCCTATCGGGGAGGGCTACACCTTC
TRBV6-5	-	TRBJ2-7	TRBD1	CASREPGTGYEQYF	TGTGCCAGCAGAGAACCGGGGACAGGGTACGAGCAGTACTTC
TRBV7-8	-	TRBJ2-7	-	CASSLSIVGDYEQYF	TGTGCCAGCAGCTTATCAATCGTCGGGGACTACGAGCAGTACTTC
TRBV7-8	-	TRBJ1-5	TRBD1	CASSAQGAREPQHF	TGTGCCAGCAGCGCTCAGGGGGCGAGGGAGCCCCAGCATTTT
TRBV29-1	-	TRBJ1-1	-	CSVGGGLTTEAFF	TGCAGCGTTGGAGGAGGGTTAACGACTGAAGCTTTCTTT
TRBV5-1	few	TRBJ1-1	-	CASSLTGLNTEAFF	TGCGCCAGCAGCTTGACAGGTTTGAACACTGAAGCTTTCTTT
TRBV10-3	-	TRBJ2-7	TRBD1	CAISEGNRGKGYEQYF	TGTGCCATCAGTGAGGGAAACAGGGGGAAAGGGTACGAGCAGTACTTC
TRBV7-9	-	TRBJ1-5	-	CASSSRGNQPQHF	TGTGCCAGCAGCTCGAGAGGCAATCAGCCCCAGCATTTT
TRBV18	once	TRBJ1-2	-	CASSPPSSGYTF	TGTGCCAGCTCACCACCGTCCAGTGGCTACACCTTC
TRBV18	-	TRBJ2-7	TRBD1	CASSPLERTGWGEQYF	TGTGCCAGCTCACCACTGGAACGGACAGGCTGGGGCGAGCAGTACTTC
TRBV5-1	-	TRBJ2-5	TRBD2	CASSEQGLAAGETQYF	TGCGCCAGCAGTGAACAGGGACTAGCGGCGGGGGAGACCCAGTACTTC
TRBV18	-	TRBJ2-1	TRBD2	CASSPLFASGGYNEQFF	TGTGCCAGCTCACCACTCTTTGCTAGCGGGGGTTACAATGAGCAGTTCTTC
TRBV9	few	TRBJ2-5	TRBD2	CASSVAAGVGGETQYF	TGTGCCAGCAGCGTAGCAGCGGGGGTTGGAGGTGAGACCCAGTACTTC
TRBV6-1	-	TRBJ2-7	-	CASKQGRSYEQYF	TGTGCCAGCAAACAGGGCCGCTCCTACGAGCAGTACTTC
TRBV2	-	TRBJ1-5	-	CASTTSAAADQPQHF	TGTGCCAGCACCACTAGCGCCGCAGCCGATCAGCCCCAGCATTTT
TRBV18	few	TRBJ2-1	TRBD2	CASSPTSGGANEQFF	TGTGCCAGCTCACCGACTAGCGGGGGGGCGAATGAGCAGTTCTTC
TRBV6-1	-	TRBJ2-3	TRBD1	CASSGQGADTQYF	TGTGCCAGCAGTGGACAGGGGGCGGATACGCAGTATTTT
TRBV30	-	TRBJ1-1	-	CAWSVFGAGVAFF	TGTGCCTGGAGTGTCTTTGGCGCAGGGGTAGCTTTCTTT
TRBV5-8	-	TRBJ2-7	TRBD2	CASSLGRLAGISYEQYF	TGTGCCAGCAGCTTGGGCCGACTAGCGGGGATCTCCTACGAGCAGTACTTC
TRBV6-6	-	TRBJ1-2	-	CASSYRTGQGGYTF	TGTGCCAGCAGTTATCGTACAGGGCAAGGTGGCTACACCTTC
TRBV6-5	few	TRBJ1-5	TRBD1	CASQGGRWIQPQHF	TGTGCCAGCCAGGGGGGCCGATGGATTCAGCCCCAGCATTTT
TRBV6-1	once	TRBJ1-2	-	CASSEGRGGGYGYTF	TGTGCCAGCAGTGAAGGGAGGGGGGGTGGGTATGGCTACACCTTC
TRBV29-1	-	TRBJ2-7	TRBD1	CSVGPGTGFPYEQYF	TGCAGCGTTGGACCCGGGACAGGGTTTCCCTACGAGCAGTACTTC
TRBV25-1	-	TRBJ2-7	-	CASSARTDNSYEQYF	TGTGCCAGCAGTGCTAGGACAGACAACTCCTACGAGCAGTACTTC
TRBV28	few	TRBJ2-2	TRBD2	CASSQRGLAGVRELFF	TGTGCCAGCAGCCAAAGGGGACTAGCGGGTGTGCGGGAGCTGTTTTTT
TRBV19	-	TRBJ2-3	-	CASRWRGGDGTDTQYF	TGTGCCAGTCGCTGGAGGGGGGGCGACGGGACAGATACGCAGTATTTT
TRBV5-1	-	TRBJ2-2	TRBD1	CASSFQGAGTGELFF	TGCGCCAGCAGCTTCCAGGGGGCAGGCACCGGGGAGCTGTTTTTT
TRBV2	-	TRBJ2-5	TRBD2	CASSLSRVGGGETQYF	TGTGCCAGCTCCCTATCCCGGGTCGGCGGGGGGGAGACCCAGTACTTC
TRBV9	-	TRBJ2-7	-	CASSGRLRSGDNEQYF	TGTGCCAGCAGCGGACGCCTCAGGTCCGGTGACAACGAGCAGTACTTC